This T cell receptor (beta chain) was identified during a study of blood T cell repertoires in COVID-19. Original processing methods: Reference gene primers were amplified, and this amplification served to estimate nucleated cell counts. Here immunoSEQ multiplex PCR was the method, and the copy in TCRdb shows in-frame clones only, minus some. The DNA gave D and trimming, while V, J and clone size come from that table. The sample yields fewer than 45,000 clones, roughly nine tenths seen once. Input material: peripheral blood. The clonotype originates from a woman in her twenties or thirties in a cohort sampled during active COVID-19.

CDR3 sequence (DNA): TGTGCCAGCCGGCGGGAGGGAGTCACCGGGGAGCTGTTTTTT. Its translation: CASRREGVTGELFF. V and J are TRBV3-1 (or the pseudogene TRBV3-2) and TRBJ2-2; 9 nucleotides match TRBD2. Germline V lookup: CDR1 LGHDT, CDR2 YNNKEL (reference sequence). Trimming cost V 8 bases and J 4 bases; bases outside gene matches: 5. CDR3 length: 14 amino acids.